This TCR beta chain was recorded in a study of blood T cell repertoires in COVID-19. Germline CDR1 and CDR2: LNHDA and SQIVND (reference sequence). V dropped 4 bases and J dropped 5; count of bases not matched to a gene: 6. The CDR3 contains 15 residues. The data were produced by immunoSEQ multiplex PCR, yet TCRdb's version contains in-frame clones alone and is incomplete. Of about 310,000 clones in the sample, about nine tenths are singletons; the top ten hold around 4.8%. This chain uses TRBV19 with TRBJ2-7, with 12 bases matching TRBD1. Sequenced sample: PBMCs or T cells enriched from blood (not recorded which). This receptor was obtained from a man in his sixties who had recovered from COVID-19. The CDR3 loop reads CASSNPGTGGHEQYF. CDR3 in DNA: TGTGCCAGTAGTAACCCCGGGACAGGGGGCCACGAGCAGTACTTC.